This T cell receptor (beta chain) was sequenced in a study of cytomegalovirus exposure and HLA in healthy donors. In the PCR, 60 Vbeta and 13 Jbeta primers were used. Only in-frame clones appear in the TCRdb table, and some are missing; sequencing was by immunoSEQ multiplex PCR. The sample has about 150,000 clones, approximately 61% seen once; the top ten hold around 2.5%. Comment on this clone: Its specificity is not known.

Germline V gene sequence: CDR1 MDHEN, CDR2 SYDVKM. The trim removed 5 bases at V and 11 bases at J, leaving 7 bases unmatched. The CDR3 extends over 12 amino acids. The study's findings and limits: By HLA locus, TCR association rates varied in a later analysis, with DRB1 showing the most and HLA-C the fewest. TCR beta V segments were, for the most part, productive about 87% or about 30% of the time in an earlier analysis.

This clonotype was obtained from a woman aged 40-49 years in good health and CMV-seronegative. The chain couples TRBV28 to TRBJ1-1; 8 bases are a match to TRBD1. The sequencing input was PBMCs. CDR3 in amino acids: CASSPPDRAAFF. For the CDR3, the DNA is TGTGCCAGCAGTCCACCGGACAGGGCGGCTTTCTTT. Full variable domain (outside the CDR3, taken from reference TRBV28 and TRBJ1-1): DVKVTQSSRYLVKRTGEKVFLECVQDMDHENMFWYRQDPGLGLRLIYFSYDVKMKEKGDIPEGYSVSREKKERFSLILESASTNQTSMYLCASSPPDRAAFFGQGTRLTVV.